These 21 T cell receptor beta chains were sequenced from one sample in a study of T cell responses to AZD1222 COVID-19 vaccine. Only in-frame clones appear in the TCRdb table, and some are missing; sequencing was by immunoSEQ multiplex PCR. The table shows fewer than 75,000 clones, with 85% occurring only once. This sample comprised peripheral blood, obtained on day 0 of AZD1222 vaccination. Every receptor here comes from an adult in good health.

The chain carries TRBV6-5 and TRBJ1-1, with a possible D match to TRBD1 (6 bases). The germline V and J ends were trimmed by 0 bases and 1 base, with 6 bases remaining between them. The CDR3 is made up of 14 amino acids. The V gene's germline CDR1 is MNHEY and CDR2 SVGAGI. CDR3 loop: CASSYSGGNTEAFF. Written as DNA, the CDR3 is TGTGCCAGCAGTTACTCAGGGGGGAACACTGAAGCTTTCTTT.

V usage is TRBV5-1 and J usage is TRBJ1-2, with 7 bases matching TRBD1. The CDR3 has 15 amino acids. V lost 4 bases to trimming and J lost 1 base; unmatched junction nucleotides: 7. CDR1 is SGHRS, CDR2 YFSETQ, per germline. The CDR3 sequence: CASSPGQRNNYGYTF. CDR3 in DNA: TGCGCCAGCAGCCCGGGACAGAGAAATAACTATGGCTACACCTTC.

The gene calls are TRBV11-2 and TRBJ1-1, with D maybe TRBD1 (6 bases). Trimming removed 5 bases from V and 5 bases from J, with 18 bases in between. Germline CDR1 and CDR2: SGHAT and FQNNGV. The CDR3 extends over 15 amino acids. The CDR3 is CASSPGGQGWTEAFF. CDR3 bases: TGTGCCAGCAGCCCCGGTGGCCAGGGGTGGACTGAAGCTTTCTTT.

The chain combines TRBV5-7 with TRBJ2-1; 7 nucleotides line up with TRBD2. TRBV5-7 is reported as an ORF; its role is uncertain. CDR3 length: 16 residues. V lost 4 bases, J lost 2 bases, and 9 bases stayed unmatched. CDR3: CASSPRVAGAYNEQFF. DNA of the CDR3: TGTGCCAGCAGCCCCCGGGTAGCGGGCGCCTACAATGAGCAGTTCTTC.

The CDR3 spells CASSLAVQGNTEAFF. In nucleotides, the CDR3 is TGTGCCAGCAGCTTAGCCGTACAGGGGAACACTGAAGCTTTCTTT. The chain has TRBV7-9 and TRBJ1-1; perhaps TRBD1 as D (6 bases). Deletions cut 0 bases from V and 1 base from J, with 9 bases between. This CDR3 contains 15 residues. Germline CDR1 SEHNR, CDR2 FQNEAQ (reference sequence).

This clone was recorded once. The chain employs TRBV19 and TRBJ1-6; TRBD1 is a possible D gene (6 bases). The CDR3 spans 18 residues. V gave up 0 bases and J gave up 8 bases, with 20 bases separating them. Germline V gene data show CDR1 as LNHDA and CDR2 as SQIVND (reference sequence). Here the CDR3 reads CASSIDLWGPTSDSPLHF. Here the CDR3 DNA reads TGTGCCAGTAGTATAGATCTATGGGGGCCGACTTCGGATTCACCCCTCCACTTT.

The rearrangement links TRBV6-5 to TRBJ1-1; D remains unclear. Germline CDR1 is MNHEY and CDR2 is SVGAGI. V lost 7 bases and J 3 bases, leaving 15 bases between the germline ends. The CDR3 consists of 14 residues. The CDR3 sequence: CASIPPLGYTEAFF. Here the CDR3 DNA reads TGTGCCAGCATTCCACCTTTAGGTTACACTGAAGCTTTCTTT.

This chain joins TRBV6-5 and TRBJ2-5; 11 positions match TRBD1. The length of the CDR3 is 15 residues. Germline V lookup: CDR1 MNHEY, CDR2 SVGAGI. V lost 4 bases and J lost 2; bases outside the gene matches: 3. DNA of the CDR3: TGTGCCAGCAGTTTCTGGGACAGGGGGCAAGAGACCCAGTACTTC. Protein product: CASSFWDRGQETQYF.

V gene TRBV29-1 combines with J gene TRBJ2-5, with D possibly TRBD1 on 5 matching bases. Trimming left V 3 bases short and J 4 bases short, with 12 bases between. Germline V gene data show CDR1 as SQVTM and CDR2 as ANQGSEA. This CDR3 comprises 13 residues. As DNA, the CDR3 is TGCAGCGTTGATTTTTCAGGGCGAGAGACCCAGTACTTC. This sequence encodes CSVDFSGRETQYF.

This clone was detected only once. The chain joins TRBV29-1 to TRBJ1-2; a weak D match, TRBD1 (5 bases). The CDR3 loop spans 12 amino acids. CDR1 and CDR2 (germline): SQVTM, ANQGSEA. V lost 4 bases to trimming and J lost 0 bases, with 6 bases between them. CDR3 nucleotides: TGCAGCGTTGCAGGGTCTAACTATGGCTACACCTTC. As protein: CSVAGSNYGYTF.

The chain links TRBV27 to TRBJ2-1; possible D gene TRBD1, 6 bases. The length of the CDR3 is 16 residues. The V gene lost 5 bases and the J gene lost 2 bases, with 16 bases spanning the gap. The germline V gene encodes CDR1 MNHEY and CDR2 SMNVEV (reference sequence). The DNA for the CDR3 is TGTGCCAGCAGTAAGCTCGGGACAAGTACCTACAATGAGCAGTTCTTC. Translating gives CASSKLGTSTYNEQFF.

The chain carries TRBV7-2 and TRBJ1-4; D is unclear. V was shortened by 0 bases and J by 0 bases, with 2 bases between the two germline ends. The CDR3 runs 14 residues. CDR1 SGHTA and CDR2 FQGNSA come from the germline V gene. The CDR3 DNA is TGTGCCAGCAGCTTAGCGGCAACTAATGAAAAACTGTTTTTT. Translating it yields CASSLAATNEKLFF.

The chain has TRBV5-4 and TRBJ2-2, with 8 positions matching TRBD2. The CDR3 is 15 amino acids. The V segment lost 4 bases and the J segment 8 bases; nucleotides outside the gene matches: 10. Germline assignment: CDR1 SGHNT and CDR2 YYREEE (reference sequence). DNA of the CDR3: TGTGCCAGCAGCCCGGGACTAGTGAGGGGTGGGGAGCTGTTTTTT. As protein: CASSPGLVRGGELFF. Together with reference TRBV5-4 and TRBJ2-2, the CDR3 gives the full variable domain: ETGVTQSPTHLIKTRGQQVTLRCSSQSGHNTVSWYQQALGQGPQFIFQYYREEENGRGNFPPRFSGLQFPNYSSELNVNALELDDSALYLCASSPGLVRGGELFFGEGSRLTVL.

The chain couples TRBV19 to TRBJ2-7, with D perhaps matching TRBD1 (6 bases). The CDR3 runs to 15 residues. Germline assignment: CDR1 LNHDA and CDR2 SQIVND (reference sequence). V gave up 5 bases and J gave up 6 bases, with 20 bases separating them. CDR3 amino acids: CASSQWVDSNSEQYF. The CDR3 coding sequence is TGTGCCAGTAGTCAATGGGTGGACAGTAACTCCGAGCAGTACTTC.

The V gene is TRBV9, the J gene TRBJ1-6; 7 bases match TRBD1. The CDR3 runs to 15 residues. With 2 bases clipped from V and 6 bases from J, the junction kept 5 bases outside the gene matches. Per the germline V gene, CDR1 is SGDLS and CDR2 is YYNGEE. CDR3 in amino acids: CASSVGTAGNSPLHF. The CDR3 bases are TGTGCCAGCAGCGTCGGGACAGCGGGTAATTCACCCCTCCACTTT.

The V call is TRBV20-1, the J call TRBJ1-1, with 8 nucleotides matching TRBD1. Per the germline V gene, CDR1 is DFQATT and CDR2 is SNEGSKA (reference sequence). The CDR3 has 11 amino acids. V shed 6 bases, J shed 6 bases, and the junction held 3 bases outside the gene matches. CDR3 nucleotide sequence: TGCAGTGCACAGGGGGATGCTGAAGCTTTCTTT. The encoded protein is CSAQGDAEAFF.

V usage is TRBV7-2 and J usage is TRBJ1-3, with D possibly being TRBD1 (5 bases). Germline loops: CDR1 SGHTA, CDR2 FQGNSA. The V gene lost 3 bases and the J gene lost 2 bases, with 11 bases spanning the gap. This CDR3 region has 15 residues. The CDR3 DNA sequence: TGTGCCAGCAGCTTTACCAGGGTGACTGGAAACACCATATATTTT. Protein: CASSFTRVTGNTIYF.

V gene TRBV15 combines with J gene TRBJ1-5; D is perhaps TRBD1 (6 bases). In germline, CDR1 is LNHNV, CDR2 YYDKDF (reference sequence). The length of the CDR3 is 15 residues. Deletions cut 8 bases from V and 7 bases from J, with 21 bases between. DNA for the CDR3: TGTGCCACCTCACCTGGGGGGCGGCAGGGGCAGCCCCAGCATTTT. Its translation: CATSPGGRQGQPQHF.

The rearrangement joins TRBV14 to TRBJ2-4; possibly TRBD1 or TRBD2 for D (5 bases each). V was shortened by 0 bases and J by 2 bases, with 5 bases between the two germline ends. Germline V gene lookup returns CDR1 SGHDN and CDR2 FVKESK. The CDR3 consists of 14 residues. The CDR3 DNA follows: TGTGCCAGCAGCCAAGAGGGACCCAAAAACATTCAGTACTTC. Translated: CASSQEGPKNIQYF.

This clone turned up a few times. The rearrangement uses TRBV7-9 and TRBJ2-1; D remains ambiguous. Germline assignment: CDR1 SEHNR and CDR2 FQNEAQ (reference sequence). The CDR3 runs to 15 residues. Trimming took 1 base from V and 0 from J, leaving 7 bases between them. DNA of the CDR3: TGTGCCAGCAGCTTAGTCTACCCCTCCTACAATGAGCAGTTCTTC. Residues: CASSLVYPSYNEQFF.

V usage is TRBV5-4 and J usage is TRBJ1-1; no clear D gene. Germline V gene data show CDR1 as SGHNT and CDR2 as YYREEE (reference sequence). The CDR3 totals 13 residues. Trimming took off 3 bases at V and 3 bases at J, with 9 bases between the two ends. The CDR3 nucleotides are TGTGCCAGCAGCTCCTTGCCGTACACTGAAGCTTTCTTT. This encodes CASSSLPYTEAFF.